This T cell receptor (beta chain) was captured by sequencing in a study of identical twins. Overall study results and limits: Whereas memory repertoires showed no such difference, abundant cord blood beta clonotypes carried fewer insertions. Researchers reported weaker excess twin sharing in beta out-of-frame sequences.

Germline V gene data show CDR1 as MDHEN and CDR2 as SYDVKM. CDR3 length equals 16 residues. V shed 4 bases, J shed 5 bases, and the junction held 8 bases outside the gene matches. In the case of this clonotype: The antigen remains unidentified.

It was template switching that added a universal primer site, and there were unique molecular identifiers on the cDNA. MiXCR, applied by TCRdb to the 5' RACE reads, yields one record per CDR3 protein. The sample consists of 450,000 to 500,000 distinct CDR3 sequences, approximately 15% of them appearing once. The sample was also reused in another study, on yellow fever vaccine responses in identical twins. That work contributes: Twins reportedly had a vaccine T cell response that seemed partly convergent, partly personalized.

This rearrangement joins TRBV28 to TRBJ2-5; 12 bases align to TRBD2. The sequenced sample consisted of CD4+ T cells sorted from blood. The TCR comes from a woman aged 18-29 years in good health. This CDR3 is CASSSPSGGARETQYF. CDR3 sequence (DNA): TGTGCCAGCAGTTCCCCTAGCGGGGGGGCCAGGGAGACCCAGTACTTC.